This T cell receptor (beta chain) was captured in a study of T-cell memory formation after mild COVID-19. Looking at the study overall: There were largely donor-specific TCR clusters.

There are 15 residues in the CDR3. In germline, CDR1 is MNHEY, CDR2 SVGEGT. The V gene lost 5 bases and the J gene lost 0 bases, with 13 bases spanning the gap. Study-level results: CM and EM subsets held most contracting CD4+ clones; EMRA held CD8+ ones. There were some responding clones in pre-infection memory, which suggested that cross-reactive memory had joined.

Note on this clonotype: Its target is not known.

Amplification by 5'RACE using constant-segment primers produced TCR alpha and TCR beta cDNA libraries that carried sample barcodes and UMIs. TCRdb re-called the 5' RACE reads through MiXCR, storing one row per CDR3 protein. The profile shows around 90,000 distinct CDR3 sequences, roughly 16% of them singletons. The sequence came from a man younger than 35 who had mild COVID-19 (a few samples of this study predate the infection). Cell type and time point are not known. Material for sequencing was PBMCs or a T cell subset sorted from them (not recorded which). The genes are TRBV6-2 or TRBV6-3 and TRBJ1-1, with D uncertain. CDR3 loop: CASSHRTRMNTEAFF. The DNA of the CDR3 is TGTGCCAGCAGTCACCGGACGCGGATGAACACTGAAGCTTTCTTT.